This entry lists 31 T cell receptor beta chains sequenced from one sample in a study of CD8 T cells in ankylosing spondylitis. One entry per CDR3 protein, called by TCRdb with MiXCR from the 5' RACE reads. In the table there are 200,000 to 300,000 distinct CDR3 sequences, about 30% of which are singletons. Sequenced input: blood, either unsorted or a sorted T cell fraction (not recorded which). These TCRs come from a male donor with ankylosing spondylitis or in good health (not recorded which).

This clonotype turned up a few times. The chain carries TRBV20-1 and TRBJ1-2; D remains unclear. The germline CDR1 and CDR2 sequences are DFQATT and SNEGSKA (reference sequence). The V gene lost 2 bases and the J gene lost 4 bases, with 11 bases spanning the gap. The CDR3 totals 13 residues. The DNA of the CDR3 is TGCAGTGCTAGAACCGGGGTCAGCTATGGCTACACCTTC. Protein product: CSARTGVSYGYTF.

The chain couples TRBV29-1 to TRBJ2-7; the D gene could be TRBD1 or TRBD2 (5 bases each). With 7 bases removed from V and 7 bases from J, the gap between germline ends came to 20 bases. This CDR3 contains 13 residues. Germline V gives CDR1 SQVTM, CDR2 ANQGSEA. This CDR3 reads CSATEVGDGEQYF. CDR3 nucleotide sequence: TGCAGCGCCACGGAGGTGGGGGATGGGGAGCAGTACTTC.

V is TRBV5-4 and J is TRBJ2-7, with unresolved D. V gave up 3 bases and J gave up 7 bases, with 14 bases separating them. Per germline, CDR1 SGHNT and CDR2 YYREEE (reference sequence). This CDR3 region has 13 residues. CDR3 in DNA: TGTGCCAGCAGCTACCTAACCGTCGGGGAGCAGTACTTC. This sequence encodes CASSYLTVGEQYF.

This clonotype was counted a few times. The rearrangement uses TRBV20-1 and TRBJ2-3; perhaps TRBD2 as D (5 bases). Between the trimmed V and J ends, which lost 0 bases and 2 bases, there was a span of 15 bases. CDR3 length equals 16 residues. Per the germline V gene, CDR1 is DFQATT and CDR2 is SNEGSKA (reference sequence). The CDR3 loop is CSARDRDYQPTDTQYF. In nucleotides, the CDR3 is TGCAGTGCTAGAGATCGAGACTACCAACCCACAGATACGCAGTATTTT.

The chain is built from TRBV5-1 and TRBJ1-5; no clear D. The CDR3 contains 15 residues. Per the germline V gene, CDR1 is SGHRS and CDR2 is YFSETQ. Trimming shortened V by 4 bases and J by 1 base, and 12 bases separated the two germline ends. The CDR3 coding sequence is TGCGCCAGCAGCCCTACCTTAGGGAGCAATCAGCCCCAGCATTTT. Its protein is CASSPTLGSNQPQHF.

The rearrangement links TRBV10-3 to TRBJ2-7; D unclear. Trimming stripped 8 bases from V and 5 bases from J, with 16 bases between. The CDR3 totals 13 residues. The germline gives CDR1 ENHRY, CDR2 SYGVKD. CDR3 protein: CAIADQVLNEQYF. The CDR3 DNA reads as TGTGCCATCGCCGACCAGGTCTTAAACGAGCAGTACTTC.

About this clonotype itself: One junction end does not reproduce the germline sequence, and a read error may be involved. The chain uses TRBV20-1 and TRBJ2-3; no firm D call. The CDR3 has 16 residues. Looked up from germline, CDR1 is DFQATT and CDR2 is SNEGSKA (reference sequence). CDR3 nucleotide sequence: TGCTGTGCTAGAGCCCTGTCACCGGCTAGCACAGATACGCAGTATTTT. Its protein is CCARALSPASTDTQYF.

This clonotype showed up just a few times. The chain is built from TRBV20-1 and TRBJ1-2, with D possibly being TRBD1 (6 bases). The CDR3 contains 13 residues. V was shortened by 5 bases and J by 8 bases, with 18 bases between the two germline ends. Germline V gene lookup returns CDR1 DFQATT and CDR2 SNEGSKA (reference sequence). The CDR3 loop reads CSARDRTSGGYTF. The CDR3 DNA follows: TGCAGTGCTCGCGACAGGACTTCTGGGGGCTACACCTTC.

The V gene is TRBV10-3, the J gene TRBJ2-5; the D is unclear. The CDR3 contains 13 residues. V lost 4 bases to trimming and J lost 1 base, with 7 bases between them. Germline assignment: CDR1 ENHRY and CDR2 SYGVKD. The CDR3 bases are TGTGCCATCAGTGGGGCAGGCCAAGAGACCCAGTACTTC. Amino acid sequence: CAISGAGQETQYF.

This chain uses TRBV9 with TRBJ1-1; tentatively, D is TRBD1 (6 bases). The CDR3 is made up of 13 amino acids. Germline-derived CDR1 and CDR2 are SGDLS and YYNGEE. V was pared by 4 bases and J by 7 bases, with 14 bases between. The CDR3 here is CASSTTGRGEAFF. CDR3 in DNA: TGTGCCAGCAGCACAACAGGGAGAGGTGAAGCTTTCTTT. Complete variable domain (other parts from reference TRBV9 and TRBJ1-1): DSGVTQTPKHLITATGQRVTLRCSPRSGDLSVYWYQQSLDQGLQFLIQYYNGEERAKGNILERFSAQQFPDLHSELNLSSLELGDSALYFCASSTTGRGEAFFGQGTRLTVV.

This clonotype was seen a few times. This chain links TRBV6-5 with TRBJ2-1, with 11 bases identical to TRBD2. Looked up from germline, CDR1 is MNHEY and CDR2 is SVGAGI. The CDR3 is 18 amino acids. Trimming at V came to 2 bases and at J to 1 base, leaving 7 bases not matched to a gene. CDR3 loop: CASSYTDTSGGSYNEQFF. The DNA for the CDR3 is TGTGCCAGCAGTTACACCGATACTAGCGGGGGTTCCTACAATGAGCAGTTCTTC.

This clonotype was seen a single time. The V call is TRBV5-1, the J call TRBJ2-2; either TRBD1 or TRBD2 may supply D (6 bases each). Trimming pared 2 bases from V and 4 bases from J, leaving 12 bases between. This CDR3 spans 15 amino acids. Looked up from germline, CDR1 is SGHRS and CDR2 is YFSETQ. The DNA of the CDR3 is TGCGCCAGCAGCTTACAACAGGGAGGCACCGGGGAGCTGTTTTTT. It translates to CASSLQQGGTGELFF.

This clonotype has only a few counts. This chain connects TRBV4-1 to TRBJ1-1; D remains ambiguous. Germline CDR1 is MGHRA and CDR2 is YSYEKL. The V gene lost 7 bases and the J gene lost 1 base, with 16 bases spanning the gap. The length of the CDR3 is 15 residues. Here the CDR3 DNA reads TGCGCCAGCATGGCCCACTGGGATCGGAACACTGAAGCTTTCTTT. Protein product: CASMAHWDRNTEAFF.

The chain has TRBV20-1 and TRBJ2-5, with 7 bases that match TRBD2. The CDR3 covers 14 residues. Germline CDR1 reads DFQATT; CDR2 reads SNEGSKA (reference sequence). Trimming cost V 1 base and J 5 bases; bases outside gene matches: 7. The CDR3 reads CSARALAAGETQYF. Written as DNA, the CDR3 is TGCAGTGCTAGAGCCCTAGCGGCGGGGGAGACCCAGTACTTC.

V is TRBV12-3 or TRBV12-4 and J is TRBJ2-1; D is tentatively TRBD1 or TRBD2 (5 bases each). Trimming stripped 5 bases from V and 4 bases from J, with 21 bases between. This CDR3 is 17 amino acids long. The CDR3 sequence: CASSRAVPRGPYNEQFF. The CDR3 DNA sequence: TGTGCCAGCAGTCGCGCGGTCCCACGGGGCCCGTACAATGAGCAGTTCTTC.

For the CDR3, the DNA is TGTGCCAGCAGCTTGGGGACGGACGAGCAGTACTTC. It yields the protein CASSLGTDEQYF. V is TRBV13 and J is TRBJ2-7; the D gene could be TRBD1 or TRBD2 (5 bases each). The CDR3 is 12 amino acids. The V gene lost 3 bases and the J gene lost 5 bases, with 8 bases spanning the gap. Per the germline V gene, CDR1 is PRHDT and CDR2 is FYEKMQ (reference sequence).

The V and J genes are TRBV7-8 and TRBJ2-1, with D perhaps TRBD2 (7 bases). In germline, CDR1 is SGHVS, CDR2 FQNEAQ. This CDR3 comprises 13 residues. Trimming cost V 6 bases and J 8 bases, with 14 bases left between them. CDR3 bases: TGTGCCAGCAGATTCCGGGGGGCCGATGAGCAGTTCTTC. The encoded protein is CASRFRGADEQFF.

This clonotype has just a few counts. The genes are TRBV20-1 and TRBJ2-7; TRBD1 matches at 7 bases. Germline trimming cut 5 bases from V and 5 bases from J; bases unmatched to any gene: 6. The CDR3 runs to 12 residues. The V gene's germline CDR1 is DFQATT and CDR2 SNEGSKA (reference sequence). CDR3: CSAERQGHEQYF. The CDR3 DNA is TGCAGTGCTGAGCGACAGGGCCACGAGCAGTACTTC.

This clonotype appeared a few times. The gene calls are TRBV4-2 and TRBJ2-7, with D tentatively TRBD1 (6 bases). Looked up from germline, CDR1 is LGHNA and CDR2 is YNFKEQ. The CDR3 has 16 amino acids. The germline V and J ends were trimmed by 1 base and 8 bases, with 21 bases remaining between them. The CDR3 loop is CASSQGAEDRRFKQYF. In DNA, the CDR3 is TGTGCCAGCAGCCAAGGCGCCGAAGACAGGAGGTTTAAGCAGTACTTC.

Concerning this clonotype: One end of the junction varies from germline; a read error may be responsible. The CDR3 DNA is TGCTGTGCCCGAGAGACGGGGGAACATAGCAATCAGCCCCAGCATTTT. It encodes CCARETGEHSNQPQHF. The V gene is TRBV20-1, the J gene TRBJ1-5, with D possibly being TRBD1 (5 bases). Per the germline V gene, CDR1 is DFQATT and CDR2 is SNEGSKA (reference sequence). CDR3 length equals 16 residues.

V is TRBV12-3 or TRBV12-4 and J is TRBJ2-5, with D perhaps assigned TRBD1 or TRBD2 (5 bases each). V dropped 2 bases and J dropped 3 bases, with 13 bases sitting between them. The CDR3 sequence is 15 residues long. DNA for the CDR3: TGTGCCAGCAGTTTACCGAGGGGCAGAGAAGAGACCCAGTACTTC. Protein: CASSLPRGREETQYF.

The rearrangement joins TRBV5-5 to TRBJ1-5, with D perhaps TRBD1 (6 bases). Germline values: CDR1 SGHKS, CDR2 YYEKEE (reference sequence). CDR3 length equals 15 residues. V dropped 0 bases and J dropped 2 bases, with 9 bases sitting between them. CDR3 loop: CASSLVGTRNQPQHF. The CDR3, as DNA: TGTGCCAGCAGCTTGGTTGGGACACGCAATCAGCCCCAGCATTTT.

The chain combines TRBV20-1 with TRBJ2-5, with D perhaps matching TRBD2 (5 bases). The CDR3 has 15 residues. The germline V gene has CDR1 DFQATT and CDR2 SNEGSKA (reference sequence). Between the trimmed V and J ends, which lost 5 bases and 2 bases, there was a span of 18 bases. CDR3: CSACNLLERQETQYF. The CDR3 nucleotides read TGCAGTGCTTGCAACCTACTAGAAAGGCAAGAGACCCAGTACTTC.

The chain combines TRBV5-1 with TRBJ1-5; unclear D gene. V dropped 4 bases and J dropped 0 bases, with 17 bases sitting between them. In germline, CDR1 is SGHRS, CDR2 YFSETQ. The CDR3 consists of 17 residues. CDR3 loop: CASSPWVGDHSNQPQHF. The CDR3 DNA reads as TGCGCCAGCAGCCCATGGGTAGGAGACCATAGCAATCAGCCCCAGCATTTT.

The genes are TRBV4-2 and TRBJ1-5, with D possibly matching TRBD1 (6 bases). The V end lost 2 bases, the J end lost 10 bases, and 18 bases lay between the germline ends. The CDR3 has 15 amino acids. The V gene's germline CDR1 is LGHNA and CDR2 YNFKEQ. In DNA form, the CDR3 reads TGTGCCAGCAGCCAACTACAGGGAGGGAGGGAACCCCAGCATTTT. Its translation: CASSQLQGGREPQHF.

This clonotype was counted between two and nine times. The chain recombines TRBV29-1 with TRBJ2-1; perhaps TRBD1 as D (7 bases). Germline assignment: CDR1 SQVTM and CDR2 ANQGSEA. The V gene lost 1 base and the J gene lost 4 bases, with 14 bases spanning the gap. The CDR3 spans 15 residues. CDR3 sequence reads: CSVEGRRGQYNEQFF. Written as DNA, the CDR3 is TGCAGCGTTGAAGGCAGGAGGGGGCAATACAATGAGCAGTTCTTC.

The chain uses TRBV11-2 and TRBJ2-7; D is uncertain. Trimming pared 1 base from V and 6 bases from J, leaving 7 bases between. This CDR3 region has 12 residues. In germline, CDR1 is SGHAT, CDR2 FQNNGV. The CDR3 DNA reads TGTGCCAGCAGCTTAGTACTTGGCGAGCAGTACTTC. It codes for CASSLVLGEQYF. The full variable domain, with the rest looked up from reference TRBV11-2 and TRBJ2-7, is EAGVAQSPRYKIIEKRQSVAFWCNPISGHATLYWYQQILGQGPKLLIQFQNNGVVDDSQLPKDRFSAERLKGVDSTLKIQPAKLEDSAVYLCASSLVLGEQYFGPGTRLTVT.

The genes are TRBV25-1 and TRBJ1-4; the D gene is possibly TRBD1 (5 bases). Germline V CDR1 and CDR2: MGHDK, SYGVNS. V lost 2 bases and J lost 4, with 11 bases in between. The CDR3 is made up of 15 amino acids. DNA of the CDR3: TGTGCCAGCAGTGAAGTGACAGACTATAATGAAAAACTGTTTTTT. It encodes CASSEVTDYNEKLFF.

V and J are TRBV10-3 and TRBJ2-5; D call uncertain. From germline, CDR1 is ENHRY and CDR2 SYGVKD. V was pared by 2 bases and J by 7 bases, with 14 bases between. The CDR3 totals 14 residues. The CDR3 DNA sequence: TGTGCCATCAGTGAGGGCAGCGACACGCCGACCCAGTACTTC. It is translated as CAISEGSDTPTQYF.

The J gene is TRBJ1-1, the V gene TRBV12-3 or TRBV12-4; possibly TRBD1 for D (5 bases). This CDR3 spans 11 amino acids. V was cut by 6 bases and J by 6 bases, with 8 bases left in between. Here the CDR3 DNA reads TGTGCCAGCAGAGGGGTCCCTGAAGCTTTCTTT. Amino acid sequence: CASRGVPEAFF.

This clonotype was counted ten times or more. This CDR3 is CASSDRGRDEQFF. In nucleotides, the CDR3 is TGTGCCAGCAGCGACAGGGGTAGGGATGAGCAGTTCTTC. The V gene is TRBV6-4, the J gene TRBJ2-1, with 8 nucleotides matching TRBD1. Germline CDR1 MRHNA, CDR2 SNTAGT. Losses at the gene ends were 6 bases for V and 8 bases for J; bases not matched to a gene: 6. This CDR3 contains 13 residues.